The 22 T cell receptor beta chains in this list originate from one sample, sequenced in a study of cytomegalovirus exposure and HLA in healthy donors. The PCR used 60 Vbeta and 13 Jbeta primers. Data came from immunoSEQ multiplex PCR; TCRdb stores just in-frame clones and leaves some out. The table includes some 100,000 clones, approximately 71% detected once. The sample consisted of PBMCs. The receptors were gathered from a woman in her 70s in good health and CMV-seropositive.

The J gene is TRBJ1-2, the V gene TRBV5-1; 9 bases agree with TRBD1. The ends lost 0 bases at V and 5 bases at J; junction bases unmatched: 8. In germline, CDR1 is SGHRS, CDR2 YFSETQ. This CDR3 comprises 16 residues. CDR3 nucleotides: TGCGCCAGCAGCTTGGGTACAGGGGGCGTAGGATATGGCTACACCTTC. Protein product: CASSLGTGGVGYGYTF. The whole variable domain, filled in from reference TRBV5-1 and TRBJ1-2, reads KAGVTQTPRYLIKTRGQQVTLSCSPISGHRSVSWYQQTPGQGLQFLFEYFSETQRNKGNFPGRFSGRQFSNSRSEMNVSTLELGDSALYLCASSLGTGGVGYGYTFGSGTRLTVV.

This clone was counted only a few times. CDR3 residues: CASSPQGAGYLTDTQYF. In DNA form, the CDR3 reads TGCGCCAGCAGCCCTCAGGGGGCGGGGTACCTCACAGATACGCAGTATTTT. The chain joins TRBV5-1 to TRBJ2-3; 8 nucleotides line up with TRBD1. This CDR3 region has 17 residues. The junction had 12 bases not matched to a gene; V was cut back by 4 bases and J by 2 bases. CDR1 and CDR2 from the germline V gene are SGHRS and YFSETQ.

This clone was found a few times. The same CDR3 can be traced to other DNA sequences in this sample. The chain has TRBV30 and TRBJ1-1; the D gene is possibly TRBD1 (5 bases). The germline V gene has CDR1 GTSNPN and CDR2 SVGIG (reference sequence). Trimming pared 2 bases from V and 1 base from J, leaving 8 bases between. The CDR3 length is 13 residues. CDR3 residues: CAWSWGRNTEAFF. The CDR3, as DNA: TGTGCCTGGAGTTGGGGCAGGAACACTGAAGCTTTCTTT.

This chain connects TRBV5-1 to TRBJ2-5; 8 bases match TRBD2. Unmatched junction bases numbered 8, after V lost 5 bases and J lost 5 bases. This CDR3 has 14 residues. Per the germline V gene, CDR1 is SGHRS and CDR2 is YFSETQ. CDR3 DNA: TGCGCCAGCAGGGCGCTTAGCGGGGCGGAGACCCAGTACTTC. Translating it yields CASRALSGAETQYF.

The chain combines TRBV11-3 with TRBJ2-3; D call uncertain. Trimming shortened V by 1 base and J by 1 base, and 6 bases separated the two germline ends. This CDR3 has 14 residues. CDR1 is SGHNT and CDR2 is YENEEA in the germline V gene. CDR3 in amino acids: CASSLGRGTDTQYF. In DNA, the CDR3 is TGTGCCAGCAGCTTAGGACGGGGCACAGATACGCAGTATTTT.

V and J are TRBV11-2 and TRBJ1-1; D gene ambiguous. This CDR3 is 13 amino acids long. Germline-derived CDR1 and CDR2 are SGHAT and FQNNGV. V lost 5 bases and J lost 4, with 11 bases in between. The CDR3 bases are TGTGCCAGCAGCCCTCTTAGAGGCACTGAAGCTTTCTTT. It is translated as CASSPLRGTEAFF.

The chain is built from TRBV10-3 and TRBJ1-1; D may be TRBD1 (5 bases). Per the germline V gene, CDR1 is ENHRY and CDR2 is SYGVKD. V shed 2 bases and J shed 4 bases, with 14 bases lying between them. CDR3 length: 15 amino acids. CDR3 nucleotide sequence: TGTGCCATCAGTGAGCCCCAGAAAGGGGCCACTGAAGCTTTCTTT. This gives the protein CAISEPQKGATEAFF.

The rearrangement joins TRBV5-1 to TRBJ1-4; a possible D gene is TRBD1 (6 bases). Trimming pared 4 bases from V and 0 bases from J, leaving 13 bases between. The V gene's germline CDR1 is SGHRS and CDR2 YFSETQ. The CDR3 has 16 amino acids. CDR3 coding DNA: TGCGCCAGCAGCATCGGACAGAGCGCAACTAATGAAAAACTGTTTTTT. This gives the protein CASSIGQSATNEKLFF.

The J gene is TRBJ1-5, the V gene TRBV6-1; 9 bases map to TRBD1. V was clipped by 6 bases and J by 7 bases; unmatched bases: 7. The CDR3 runs 14 residues. Per the germline V gene, CDR1 is MNHNS and CDR2 is SASEGT. The CDR3 loop reads CASSTGGERQPQHF. As DNA, the CDR3 is TGTGCCAGCAGCACAGGGGGCGAGAGACAGCCCCAGCATTTT.

The table lists this clone with a few counts. The rearrangement uses TRBV29-1 and TRBJ2-3; TRBD2 might be the D (6 bases). This CDR3 is built from 12 residues. The V gene's germline CDR1 is SQVTM and CDR2 ANQGSEA. Deletions cut 4 bases from V and 4 bases from J, with 9 bases between. The CDR3 loop reads CSVGLVPDTQYF. The CDR3 DNA reads as TGCAGCGTTGGACTAGTACCAGATACGCAGTATTTT.

This clone showed up just a few times. This rearrangement joins TRBV19 to TRBJ1-5, with 7 bases fitting TRBD1. CDR3 size: 14 residues. Germline V gene sequence: CDR1 LNHDA, CDR2 SQIVND (reference sequence). The V gene end was trimmed by 5 bases and the J gene end by 3 bases; junction bases not matched to a gene: 4. The CDR3 DNA is TGTGCCAGTAGTCCACAGGGGAACAATCAGCCCCAGCATTTT. The encoded protein is CASSPQGNNQPQHF.

CDR3 nucleotide sequence: TGTGCCATCAGTGTCGACTCGACCGACAATGAGCAGTTCTTC. This translates into CAISVDSTDNEQFF. The J gene is TRBJ2-1, the V gene TRBV10-3, with D unclear. This CDR3 comprises 14 residues. The germline gives CDR1 ENHRY, CDR2 SYGVKD. V lost 4 bases and J lost 5, with 12 bases in between.

There are a few counts of this clone. This chain connects TRBV5-1 to TRBJ2-1; TRBD2 matches 7 bases. The CDR3 is 15 amino acids. The V gene's germline CDR1 is SGHRS and CDR2 YFSETQ. Losses at the gene ends were 4 bases for V and 0 bases for J; bases not matched to a gene: 4. CDR3 loop: CASSAGESSYNEQFF. Here the CDR3 DNA reads TGCGCCAGCAGCGCGGGGGAGAGCTCCTACAATGAGCAGTTCTTC. Full variable domain (missing parts from reference TRBV5-1 and TRBJ2-1): KAGVTQTPRYLIKTRGQQVTLSCSPISGHRSVSWYQQTPGQGLQFLFEYFSETQRNKGNFPGRFSGRQFSNSRSEMNVSTLELGDSALYLCASSAGESSYNEQFFGPGTRLTVL.

The rearrangement uses TRBV27 and TRBJ2-3; 9 bases are shared with TRBD2. CDR1 is MNHEY, CDR2 SMNVEV, per germline (reference sequence). The CDR3 contains 14 residues. With V trimmed by 3 bases and J by 6 bases, 4 bases remained unmatched. CDR3 nucleotides: TGTGCCAGCAGTTTTAGCGGGGGACGGGATACGCAGTATTTT. Translated: CASSFSGGRDTQYF.

V usage is TRBV5-5 and J usage is TRBJ2-7; 7 bases fit TRBD1. V gave up 5 bases and J gave up 4 bases; unmatched junction bases: 9. The CDR3 runs 14 residues. The germline V gene encodes CDR1 SGHKS and CDR2 YYEKEE (reference sequence). This chain's CDR3 is CASRPGQSSYEQYF. The CDR3 DNA reads TGTGCCAGCAGGCCGGGACAGTCGAGTTACGAGCAGTACTTC.

In its sample, this clone was seen a few times. The chain joins TRBV11-3 to TRBJ1-5; no clear D gene. The ends were cut back, 5 bases at V and 7 bases at J, with 15 bases in the middle. The germline V gene encodes CDR1 SGHNT and CDR2 YENEEA. The CDR3 is 14 residues long. The CDR3 reads CASSRMRDGQPQHF. For the CDR3, the DNA is TGTGCCAGCAGCCGTATGAGGGATGGACAGCCCCAGCATTTT. Combining the CDR3 with reference TRBV11-3 and TRBJ1-5 gives the whole variable domain EAGVVQSPRYKIIEKKQPVAFWCNPISGHNTLYWYLQNLGQGPELLIRYENEEAVDDSQLPKDRFSAERLKGVDSTLKIQPAELGDSAVYLCASSRMRDGQPQHFGDGTRLSIL.

This clone was recorded only once. The chain carries TRBV19 and TRBJ1-2; possibly TRBD1 for D (5 bases). The CDR3 sequence is 13 residues long. Trimming left V 4 bases short and J 4 bases short, with 10 bases between. Germline V gene data show CDR1 as LNHDA and CDR2 as SQIVND (reference sequence). The CDR3 here is CASSTTGLYGYTF. The CDR3 DNA follows: TGTGCCAGTAGTACGACGGGACTCTATGGCTACACCTTC. Supplemented by reference TRBV19 and TRBJ1-2, the full variable domain reads DGGITQSPKYLFRKEGQNVTLSCEQNLNHDAMYWYRQDPGQGLRLIYYSQIVNDFQKGDIAEGYSVSREKKESFPLTVTSAQKNPTAFYLCASSTTGLYGYTFGSGTRLTVV.

V and J are TRBV7-3 and TRBJ1-2; D perhaps matches TRBD1 (5 bases). Germline CDR1 and CDR2: SGHTA and FQGTGA. V dropped 0 bases and J dropped 4 bases, with 15 bases sitting between them. The CDR3 consists of 16 residues. The CDR3 DNA follows: TGTGCCAGCAGCTTAACGGGCCGGGCAGGGTCCTATGGCTACACCTTC. Residues: CASSLTGRAGSYGYTF.

This chain joins TRBV5-4 and TRBJ2-1; TRBD2 might be the D (5 bases). Between the trimmed V and J ends, which lost 0 bases and 5 bases, there was a span of 18 bases. This CDR3 has 17 amino acids. Germline V CDR1 and CDR2: SGHNT, YYREEE (reference sequence). The CDR3: CASSLGSGAGLNNEQFF. The CDR3 DNA reads as TGTGCCAGCAGCTTGGGGTCGGGCGCGGGCCTTAACAATGAGCAGTTCTTC.

The rearrangement joins TRBV11-2 to TRBJ2-5; TRBD2 is a possible D gene (6 bases). The V and J ends lost 5 bases and 1 base respectively, with 11 bases between them. Germline CDR1 is SGHAT and CDR2 is FQNNGV. CDR3 size: 14 residues. CDR3 sequence: CASSRGTVQETQYF. CDR3 nucleotides: TGTGCCAGCAGCCGCGGGACCGTCCAAGAGACCCAGTACTTC.

This sequence joins TRBV4-1 and TRBJ2-1, with TRBD2 identical over 8 bases. There are 17 residues in the CDR3. Germline V gene sequence: CDR1 MGHRA, CDR2 YSYEKL. Trimming removed 1 base from V and 4 bases from J; junction bases left unmatched: 9. In DNA form, the CDR3 reads TGCGCCAGCAGCCAAGCCGGGGGGGCCAGTACGTACAATGAGCAGTTCTTC. Translation gives CASSQAGGASTYNEQFF.

The chain links TRBV1 to TRBJ1-2; TRBD1, the D gene given by the table, was not confirmed from the DNA. TRBV1 constitutes a pseudogene. The CDR3 is made up of 13 amino acids. This CDR3 reads CTSRQWGPKGYTF. The DNA for the CDR3 is TGCACCAGCAGGCAATGGGGGCCTAAAGGCTACACCTTC.